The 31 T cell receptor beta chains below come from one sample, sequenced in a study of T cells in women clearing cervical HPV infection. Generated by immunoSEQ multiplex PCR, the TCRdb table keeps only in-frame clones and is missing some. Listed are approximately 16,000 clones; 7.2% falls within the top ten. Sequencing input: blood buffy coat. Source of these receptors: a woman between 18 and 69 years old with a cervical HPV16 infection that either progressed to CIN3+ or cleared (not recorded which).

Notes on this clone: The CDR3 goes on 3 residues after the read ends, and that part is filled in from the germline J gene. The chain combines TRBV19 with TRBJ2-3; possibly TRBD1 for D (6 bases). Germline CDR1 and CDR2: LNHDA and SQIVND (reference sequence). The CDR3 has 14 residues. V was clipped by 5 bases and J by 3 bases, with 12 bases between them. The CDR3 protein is CASSFGTRTDTQYF. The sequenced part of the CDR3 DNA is TGTGCCAGTAGTTTTGGGACACGTACAGATACG.

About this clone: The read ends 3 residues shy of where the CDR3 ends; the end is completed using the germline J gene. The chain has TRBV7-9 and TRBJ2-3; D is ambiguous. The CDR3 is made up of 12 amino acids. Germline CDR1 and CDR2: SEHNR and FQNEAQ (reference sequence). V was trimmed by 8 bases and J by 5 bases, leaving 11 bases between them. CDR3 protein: CASGLAKDTQYF. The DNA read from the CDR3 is TGTGCCAGCGGTTTAGCTAAAGATACG. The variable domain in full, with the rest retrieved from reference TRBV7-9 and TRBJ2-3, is DTGVSQNPRHKITKRGQNVTFRCDPISEHNRLYWYRQTLGQGPEFLTYFQNEAQLEKSRLLSDRFSAERPKGSFSTLEIQRTEQGDSAMYLCASGLAKDTQYFGPGTRLTVL.

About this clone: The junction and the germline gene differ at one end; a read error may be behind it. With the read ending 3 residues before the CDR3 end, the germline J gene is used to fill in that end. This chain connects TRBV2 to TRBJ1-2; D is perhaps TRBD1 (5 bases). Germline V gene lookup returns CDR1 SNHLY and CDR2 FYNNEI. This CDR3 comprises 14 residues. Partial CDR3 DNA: TGTGCCAGCAACCTGCCAGGGTCTAACCATGGC. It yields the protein CASNLPGSNHG. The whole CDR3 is CASNLPGSNHGYTF.

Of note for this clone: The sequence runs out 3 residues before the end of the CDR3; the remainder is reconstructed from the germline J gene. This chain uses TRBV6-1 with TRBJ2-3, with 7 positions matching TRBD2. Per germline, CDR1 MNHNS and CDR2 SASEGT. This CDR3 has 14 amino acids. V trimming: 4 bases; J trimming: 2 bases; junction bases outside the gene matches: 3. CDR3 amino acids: CASSAAGHTDTQYF. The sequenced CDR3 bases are TGTGCCAGCAGTGCAGCGGGGCACACAGATACG.

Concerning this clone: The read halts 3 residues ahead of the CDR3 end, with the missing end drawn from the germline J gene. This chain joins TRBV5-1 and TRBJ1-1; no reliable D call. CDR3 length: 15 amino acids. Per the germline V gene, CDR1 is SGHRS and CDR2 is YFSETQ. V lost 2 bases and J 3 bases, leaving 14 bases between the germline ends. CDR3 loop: CASSFRVPSDTEAFF. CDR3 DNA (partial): TGCGCCAGCAGCTTCCGGGTCCCGAGCGACACTGAA. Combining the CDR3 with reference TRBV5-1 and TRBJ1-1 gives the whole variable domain KAGVTQTPRYLIKTRGQQVTLSCSPISGHRSVSWYQQTPGQGLQFLFEYFSETQRNKGNFPGRFSGRQFSNSRSEMNVSTLELGDSALYLCASSFRVPSDTEAFFGQGTRLTVV.

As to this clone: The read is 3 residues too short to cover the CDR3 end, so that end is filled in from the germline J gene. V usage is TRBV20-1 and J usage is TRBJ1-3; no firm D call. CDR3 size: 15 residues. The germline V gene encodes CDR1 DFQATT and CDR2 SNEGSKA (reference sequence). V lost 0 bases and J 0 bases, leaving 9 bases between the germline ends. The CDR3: CSARDGSRSGNTIYF. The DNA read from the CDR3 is TGCAGTGCTAGAGATGGTAGCCGCTCTGGAAACACC.

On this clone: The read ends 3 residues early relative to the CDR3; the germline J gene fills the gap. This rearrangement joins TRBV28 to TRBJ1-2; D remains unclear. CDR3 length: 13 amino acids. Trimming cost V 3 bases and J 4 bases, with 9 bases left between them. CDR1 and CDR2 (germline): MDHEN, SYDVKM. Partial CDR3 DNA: TGTGCCAGCAGTTTGAAAACTTTCTATGGC. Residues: CASSLKTFYG. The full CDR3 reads CASSLKTFYGYTF.

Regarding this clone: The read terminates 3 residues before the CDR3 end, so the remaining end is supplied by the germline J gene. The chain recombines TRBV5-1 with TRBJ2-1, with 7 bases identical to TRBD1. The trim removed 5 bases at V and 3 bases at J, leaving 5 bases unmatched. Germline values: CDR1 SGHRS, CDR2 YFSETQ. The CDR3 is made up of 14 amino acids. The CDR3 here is CASRSGTDYNEQFF. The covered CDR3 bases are TGCGCCAGCAGGTCCGGGACAGACTACAATGAG. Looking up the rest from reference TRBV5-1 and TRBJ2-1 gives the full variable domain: KAGVTQTPRYLIKTRGQQVTLSCSPISGHRSVSWYQQTPGQGLQFLFEYFSETQRNKGNFPGRFSGRQFSNSRSEMNVSTLELGDSALYLCASRSGTDYNEQFFGPGTRLTVL.

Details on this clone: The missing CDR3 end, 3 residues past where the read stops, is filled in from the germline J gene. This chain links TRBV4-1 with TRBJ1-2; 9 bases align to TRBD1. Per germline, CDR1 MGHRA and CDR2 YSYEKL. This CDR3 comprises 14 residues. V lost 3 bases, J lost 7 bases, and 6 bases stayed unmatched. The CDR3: CASSQRGQGFGYTF. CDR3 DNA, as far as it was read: TGCGCCAGCAGCCAGAGGGGACAGGGCTTTGGC.

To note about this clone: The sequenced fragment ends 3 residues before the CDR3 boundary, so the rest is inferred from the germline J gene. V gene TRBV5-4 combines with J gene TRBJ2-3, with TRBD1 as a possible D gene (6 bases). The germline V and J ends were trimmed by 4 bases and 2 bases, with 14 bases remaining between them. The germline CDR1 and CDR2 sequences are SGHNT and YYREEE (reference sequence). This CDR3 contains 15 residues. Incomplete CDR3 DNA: TGTGCCAGCAGCCCTCGGACAGAAATCACAGATACG. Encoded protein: CASSPRTEITDT. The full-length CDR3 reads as CASSPRTEITDTQYF.

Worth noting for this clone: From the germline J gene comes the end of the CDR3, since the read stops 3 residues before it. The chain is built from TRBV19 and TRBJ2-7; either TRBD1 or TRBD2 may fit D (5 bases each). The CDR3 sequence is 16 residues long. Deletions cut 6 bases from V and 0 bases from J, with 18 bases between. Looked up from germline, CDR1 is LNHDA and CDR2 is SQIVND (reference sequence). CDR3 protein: CASSRSFEGSSYEQYF. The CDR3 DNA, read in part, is TGTGCCAGTAGCCGATCTTTTGAGGGGAGCTCCTACGAG.

The DNA read from the CDR3 is TGTGCCAGCAGTGAAAGCGGGTTCGCCGGC. Protein sequence: CASSESGFAG. The whole CDR3 sequence is CASSESGFAGYTF. The chain carries TRBV2 and TRBJ1-2; D not certain. The sequence runs out 3 residues before the end of the CDR3; the remainder is reconstructed from the germline J gene. Germline CDR1 and CDR2: SNHLY and FYNNEI. The CDR3 totals 13 residues.

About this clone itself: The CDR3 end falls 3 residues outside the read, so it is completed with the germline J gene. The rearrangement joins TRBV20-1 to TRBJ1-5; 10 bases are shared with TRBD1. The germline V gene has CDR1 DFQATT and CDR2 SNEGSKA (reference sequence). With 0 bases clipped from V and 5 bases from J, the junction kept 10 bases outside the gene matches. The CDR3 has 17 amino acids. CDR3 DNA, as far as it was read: TGCAGTGCTAGAGATAGGGTGGGGGACAGGGGATATCAGCCC. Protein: CSARDRVGDRGYQP. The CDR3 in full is CSARDRVGDRGYQPQHF.

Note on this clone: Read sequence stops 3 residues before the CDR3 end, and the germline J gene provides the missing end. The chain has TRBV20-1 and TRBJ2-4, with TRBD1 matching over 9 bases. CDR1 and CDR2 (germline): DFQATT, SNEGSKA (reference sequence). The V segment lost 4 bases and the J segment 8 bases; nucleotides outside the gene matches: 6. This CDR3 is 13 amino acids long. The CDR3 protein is CSATRQGEDIQYF. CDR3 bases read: TGCAGTGCTACACGACAGGGGGAGGACATT.

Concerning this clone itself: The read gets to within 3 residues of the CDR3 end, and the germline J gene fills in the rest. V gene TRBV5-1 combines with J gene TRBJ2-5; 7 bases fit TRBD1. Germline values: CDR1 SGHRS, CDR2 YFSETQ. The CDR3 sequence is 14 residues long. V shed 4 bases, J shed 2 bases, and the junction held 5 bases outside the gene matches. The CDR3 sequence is CASSPQGDQETQYF. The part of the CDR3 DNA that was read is TGCGCCAGCAGCCCCCAGGGGGATCAAGAGACC. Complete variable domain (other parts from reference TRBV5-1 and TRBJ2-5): KAGVTQTPRYLIKTRGQQVTLSCSPISGHRSVSWYQQTPGQGLQFLFEYFSETQRNKGNFPGRFSGRQFSNSRSEMNVSTLELGDSALYLCASSPQGDQETQYFGPGTRLLVL.

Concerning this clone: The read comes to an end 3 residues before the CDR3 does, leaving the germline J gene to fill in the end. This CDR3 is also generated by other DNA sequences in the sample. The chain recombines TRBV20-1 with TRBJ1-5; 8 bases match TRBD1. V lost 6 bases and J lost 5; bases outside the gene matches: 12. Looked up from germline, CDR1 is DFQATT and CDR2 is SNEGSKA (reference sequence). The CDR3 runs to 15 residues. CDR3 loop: CSASQGASKDQPQHF. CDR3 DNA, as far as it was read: TGCAGTGCCTCCCAGGGGGCGAGTAAGGATCAGCCC.

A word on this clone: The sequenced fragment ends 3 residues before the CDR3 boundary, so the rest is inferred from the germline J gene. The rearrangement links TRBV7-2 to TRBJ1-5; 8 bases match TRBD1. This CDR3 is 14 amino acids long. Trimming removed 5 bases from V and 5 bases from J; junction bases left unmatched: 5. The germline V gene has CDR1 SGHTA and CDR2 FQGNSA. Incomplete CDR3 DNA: TGTGCCAGCAGCCGGACAGGGAGGGATCAGCCC. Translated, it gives CASSRTGRDQP. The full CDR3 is CASSRTGRDQPQHF.

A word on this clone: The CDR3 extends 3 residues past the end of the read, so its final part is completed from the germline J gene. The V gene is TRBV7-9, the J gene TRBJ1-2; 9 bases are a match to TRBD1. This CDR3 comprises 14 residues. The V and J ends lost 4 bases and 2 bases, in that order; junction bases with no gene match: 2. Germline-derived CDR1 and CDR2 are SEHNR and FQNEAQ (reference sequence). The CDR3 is CASSSGQGNYGYTF. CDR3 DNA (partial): TGTGCCAGCAGCTCAGGACAGGGGAACTATGGC.

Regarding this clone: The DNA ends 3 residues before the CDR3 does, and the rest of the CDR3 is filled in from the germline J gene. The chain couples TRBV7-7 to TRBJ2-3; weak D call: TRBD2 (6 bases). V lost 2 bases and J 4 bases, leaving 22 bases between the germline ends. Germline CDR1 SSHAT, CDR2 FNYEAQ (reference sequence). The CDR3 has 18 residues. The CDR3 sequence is CASSLHYSMGGNADTQYF. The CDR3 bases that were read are TGTGCCAGCAGCTTACACTACAGTATGGGGGGTAACGCAGATACG.

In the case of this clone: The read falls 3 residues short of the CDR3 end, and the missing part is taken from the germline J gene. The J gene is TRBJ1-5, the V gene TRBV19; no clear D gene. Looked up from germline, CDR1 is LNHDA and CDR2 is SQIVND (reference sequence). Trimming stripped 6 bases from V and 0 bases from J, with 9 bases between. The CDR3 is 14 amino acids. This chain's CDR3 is CASRAGFSNQPQHF. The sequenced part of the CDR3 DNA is TGTGCCAGTAGGGCAGGCTTTAGCAATCAGCCC. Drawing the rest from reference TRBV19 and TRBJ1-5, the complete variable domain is DGGITQSPKYLFRKEGQNVTLSCEQNLNHDAMYWYRQDPGQGLRLIYYSQIVNDFQKGDIAEGYSVSREKKESFPLTVTSAQKNPTAFYLCASRAGFSNQPQHFGDGTRLSIL.

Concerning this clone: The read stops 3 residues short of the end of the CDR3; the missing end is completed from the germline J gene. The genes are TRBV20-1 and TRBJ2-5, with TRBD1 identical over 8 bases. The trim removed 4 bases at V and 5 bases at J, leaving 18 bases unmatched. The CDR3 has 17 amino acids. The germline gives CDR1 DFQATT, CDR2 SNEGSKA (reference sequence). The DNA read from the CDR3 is TGCAGTGCTAACGACCCCCTGAGGGCAGGGGGCACGGAGACC. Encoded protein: CSANDPLRAGGTET. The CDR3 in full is CSANDPLRAGGTETQYF.

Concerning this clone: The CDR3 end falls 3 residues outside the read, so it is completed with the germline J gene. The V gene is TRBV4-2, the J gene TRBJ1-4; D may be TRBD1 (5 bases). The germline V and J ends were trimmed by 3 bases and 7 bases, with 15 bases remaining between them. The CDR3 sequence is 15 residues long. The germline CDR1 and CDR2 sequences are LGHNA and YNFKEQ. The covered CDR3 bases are TGTGCCAGCAGCCACCCCGCGGGGCCGGGTGAAAAA. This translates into CASSHPAGPGEK. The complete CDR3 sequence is CASSHPAGPGEKLFF.

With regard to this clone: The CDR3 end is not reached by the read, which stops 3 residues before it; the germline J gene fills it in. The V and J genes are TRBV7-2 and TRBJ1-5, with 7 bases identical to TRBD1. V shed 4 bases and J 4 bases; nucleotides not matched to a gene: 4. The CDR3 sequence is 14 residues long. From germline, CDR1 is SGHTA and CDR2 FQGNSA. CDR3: CASSSGTANQPQHF. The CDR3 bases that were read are TGTGCCAGCAGCTCCGGGACAGCTAATCAGCCC.

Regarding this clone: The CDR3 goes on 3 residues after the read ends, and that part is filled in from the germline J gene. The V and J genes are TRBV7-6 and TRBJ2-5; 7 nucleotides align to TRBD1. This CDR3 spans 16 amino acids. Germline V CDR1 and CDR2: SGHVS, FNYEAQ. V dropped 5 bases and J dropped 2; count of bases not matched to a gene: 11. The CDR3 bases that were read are TGTGCCAGCAGCCCCCAGTTGGGGACAGATCAAGAGACC. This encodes CASSPQLGTDQET. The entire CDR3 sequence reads CASSPQLGTDQETQYF.

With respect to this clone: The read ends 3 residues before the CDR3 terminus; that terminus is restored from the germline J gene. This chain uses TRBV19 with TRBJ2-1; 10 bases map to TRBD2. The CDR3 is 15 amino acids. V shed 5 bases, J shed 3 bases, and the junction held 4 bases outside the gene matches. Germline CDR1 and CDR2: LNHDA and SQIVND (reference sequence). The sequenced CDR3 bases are TGTGCCAGTAGTCCCCTAGCGGGGGTCTACAATGAG. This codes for CASSPLAGVYNE. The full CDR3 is CASSPLAGVYNEQFF.

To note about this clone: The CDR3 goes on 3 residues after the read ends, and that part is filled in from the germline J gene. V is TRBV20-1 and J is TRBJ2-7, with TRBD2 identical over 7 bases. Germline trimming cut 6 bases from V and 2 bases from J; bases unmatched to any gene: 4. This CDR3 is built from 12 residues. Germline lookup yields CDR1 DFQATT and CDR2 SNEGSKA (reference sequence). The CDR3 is CSASGETYEQYF. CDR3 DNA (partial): TGCAGTGCGAGCGGGGAAACCTACGAG.

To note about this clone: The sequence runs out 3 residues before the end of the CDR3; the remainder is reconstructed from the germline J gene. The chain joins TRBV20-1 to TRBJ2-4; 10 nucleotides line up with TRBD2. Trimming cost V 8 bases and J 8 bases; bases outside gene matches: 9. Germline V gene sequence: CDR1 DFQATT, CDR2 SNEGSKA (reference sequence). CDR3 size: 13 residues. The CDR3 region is CSLQRGGGDIQYF. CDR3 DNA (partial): TGCAGTTTACAGCGGGGGGGTGGAGACATT.

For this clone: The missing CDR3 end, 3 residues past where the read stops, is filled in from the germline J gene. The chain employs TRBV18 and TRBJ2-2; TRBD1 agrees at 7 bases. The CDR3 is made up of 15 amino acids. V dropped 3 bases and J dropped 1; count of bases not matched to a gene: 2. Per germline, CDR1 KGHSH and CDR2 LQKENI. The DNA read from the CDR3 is TGTGCCAGCTCACCCGGGACAGAGAACACCGGGGAG. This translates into CASSPGTENTGE. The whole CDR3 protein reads CASSPGTENTGELFF.

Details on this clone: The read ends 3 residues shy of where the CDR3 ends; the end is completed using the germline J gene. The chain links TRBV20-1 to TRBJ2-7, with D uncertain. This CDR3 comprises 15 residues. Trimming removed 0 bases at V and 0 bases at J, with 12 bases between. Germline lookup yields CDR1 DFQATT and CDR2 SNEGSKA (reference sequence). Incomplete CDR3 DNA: TGCAGTGCTAGAGATGCGCAACTTAACTCCTACGAG. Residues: CSARDAQLNSYE. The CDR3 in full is CSARDAQLNSYEQYF.

CDR3 sequence: CASSLSSGGPDTQYF. CDR3 bases read: TGTGCCAGCAGCTTAAGTAGCGGGGGCCCAGATACG. V is TRBV11-2 and J is TRBJ2-3; TRBD2 aligns across 9 bases. Read data end 3 residues before the CDR3 end; the end is taken from the germline J gene. Germline V gene data show CDR1 as SGHAT and CDR2 as FQNNGV. J gave up 4 bases and V 2 bases, and 4 bases lay outside the gene matches. The CDR3 contains 15 residues.

The CDR3 loop reads CASSQDTRAGGNTQYF. The CDR3 bases that were read are TGCGCCAGCAGCCAGGACACCCGAGCGGGGGGGAACACG. The chain couples TRBV4-1 to TRBJ2-3; 10 positions agree with TRBD2. The read falls 3 residues short of the CDR3 end, and the missing part is taken from the germline J gene. Germline-derived CDR1 and CDR2 are MGHRA and YSYEKL. CDR3 length: 16 residues.